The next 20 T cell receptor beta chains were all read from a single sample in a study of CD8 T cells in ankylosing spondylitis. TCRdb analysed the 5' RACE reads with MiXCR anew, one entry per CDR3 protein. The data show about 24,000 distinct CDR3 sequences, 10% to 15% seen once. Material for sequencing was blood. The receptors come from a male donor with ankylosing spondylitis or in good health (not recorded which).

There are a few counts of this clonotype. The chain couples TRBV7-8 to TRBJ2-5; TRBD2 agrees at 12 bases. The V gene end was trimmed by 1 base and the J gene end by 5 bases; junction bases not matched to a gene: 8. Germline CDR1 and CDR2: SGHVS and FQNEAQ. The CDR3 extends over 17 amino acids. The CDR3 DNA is TGTGCCAGCAGCTTAGACCCCCTAGCGGGGGGGCTGGAGACCCAGTACTTC. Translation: CASSLDPLAGGLETQYF.

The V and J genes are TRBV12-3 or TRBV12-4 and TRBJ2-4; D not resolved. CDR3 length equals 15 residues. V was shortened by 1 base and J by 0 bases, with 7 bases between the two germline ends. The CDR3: CASSLGGEAKNIQYF. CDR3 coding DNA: TGTGCCAGCAGTTTAGGTGGGGAAGCCAAAAACATTCAGTACTTC.

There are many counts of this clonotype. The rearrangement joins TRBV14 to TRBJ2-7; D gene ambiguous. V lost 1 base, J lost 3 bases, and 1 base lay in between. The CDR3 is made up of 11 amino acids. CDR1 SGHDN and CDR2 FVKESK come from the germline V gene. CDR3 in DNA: TGTGCCAGCAGCCAAGTCTACGAGCAGTACTTC. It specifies CASSQVYEQYF.

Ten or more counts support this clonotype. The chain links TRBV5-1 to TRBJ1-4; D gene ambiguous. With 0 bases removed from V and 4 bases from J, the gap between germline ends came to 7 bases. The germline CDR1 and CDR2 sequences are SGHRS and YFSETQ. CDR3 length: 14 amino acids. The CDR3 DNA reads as TGCGCCAGCAGCTTGGGCGGCCGTAATGAAAAACTGTTTTTT. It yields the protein CASSLGGRNEKLFF.

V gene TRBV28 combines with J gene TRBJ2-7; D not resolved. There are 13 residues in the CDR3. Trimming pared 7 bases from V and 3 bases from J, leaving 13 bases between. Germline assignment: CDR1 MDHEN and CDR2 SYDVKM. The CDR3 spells CASNHNGRYEQYV. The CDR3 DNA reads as TGTGCCAGCAATCATAACGGCCGCTACGAGCAGTACGTC.

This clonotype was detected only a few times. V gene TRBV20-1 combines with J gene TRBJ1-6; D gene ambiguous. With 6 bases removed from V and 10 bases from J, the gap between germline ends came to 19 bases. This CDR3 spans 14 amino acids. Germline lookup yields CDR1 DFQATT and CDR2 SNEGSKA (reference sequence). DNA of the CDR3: TGCAGTGCCACCACAGCGACCCTAGGGTCACCCCTCCACTTT. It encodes CSATTATLGSPLHF.

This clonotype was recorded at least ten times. In nucleotides, the CDR3 is TGTGCCACCAGTGATTCCGGGACACGCACAGATACGCAGTATTTT. Translating gives CATSDSGTRTDTQYF. The J gene is TRBJ2-3, the V gene TRBV24-1, with TRBD1 as a possible D gene (6 bases). The ends were cut back, 2 bases at V and 1 base at J, with 9 bases in the middle. This CDR3 is 15 amino acids long. Germline V gene data show CDR1 as KGHDR and CDR2 as SFDVKD.

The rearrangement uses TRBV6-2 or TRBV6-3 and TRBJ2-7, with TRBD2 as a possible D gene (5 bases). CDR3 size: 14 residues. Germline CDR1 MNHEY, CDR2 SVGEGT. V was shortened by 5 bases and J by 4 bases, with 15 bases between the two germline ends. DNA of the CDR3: TGTGCCAGCAGTGGAGGAGACACCACGTACGAGCAGTACTTC. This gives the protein CASSGGDTTYEQYF.

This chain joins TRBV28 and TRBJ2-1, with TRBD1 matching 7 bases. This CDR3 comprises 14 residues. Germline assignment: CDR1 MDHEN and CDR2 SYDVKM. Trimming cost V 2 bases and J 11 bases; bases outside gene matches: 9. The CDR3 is CASSLRDRDGKQFF. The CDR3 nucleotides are TGTGCCAGCAGTTTACGCGACAGGGACGGGAAGCAGTTCTTC.

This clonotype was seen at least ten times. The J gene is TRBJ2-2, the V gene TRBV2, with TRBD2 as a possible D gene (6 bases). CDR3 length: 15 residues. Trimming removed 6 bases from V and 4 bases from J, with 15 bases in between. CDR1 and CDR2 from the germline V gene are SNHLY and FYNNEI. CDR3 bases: TGTGCCAGCAGAACAGGACTAACCCCCACCGGGGAGCTGTTTTTT. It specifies CASRTGLTPTGELFF.

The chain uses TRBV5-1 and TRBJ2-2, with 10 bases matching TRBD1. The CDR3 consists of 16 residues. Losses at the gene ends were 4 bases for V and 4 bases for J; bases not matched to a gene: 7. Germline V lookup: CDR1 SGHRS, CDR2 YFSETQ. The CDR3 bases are TGCGCCAGCAGCGACACGGGACAGGGGTTCACCGGGGAGCTGTTTTTT. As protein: CASSDTGQGFTGELFF.

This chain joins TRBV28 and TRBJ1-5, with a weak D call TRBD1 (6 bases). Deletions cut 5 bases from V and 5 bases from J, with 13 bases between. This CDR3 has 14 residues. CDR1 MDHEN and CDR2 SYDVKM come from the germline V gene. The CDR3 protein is CASSPQGMYQPQHF. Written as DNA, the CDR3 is TGTGCCAGCAGTCCTCAGGGGATGTATCAGCCCCAGCATTTT.

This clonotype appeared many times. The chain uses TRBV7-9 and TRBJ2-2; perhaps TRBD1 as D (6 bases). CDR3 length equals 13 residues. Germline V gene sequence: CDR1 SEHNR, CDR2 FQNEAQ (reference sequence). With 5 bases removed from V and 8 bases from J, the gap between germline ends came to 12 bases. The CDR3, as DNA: TGTGCCAGCAGCCCGAACAGGGAAGGGGAGCTGTTTTTT. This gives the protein CASSPNREGELFF.

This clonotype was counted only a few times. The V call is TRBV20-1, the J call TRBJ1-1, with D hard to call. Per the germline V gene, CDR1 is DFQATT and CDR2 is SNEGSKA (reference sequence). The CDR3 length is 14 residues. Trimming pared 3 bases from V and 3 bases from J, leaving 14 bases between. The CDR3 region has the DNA TGCAGTGCTAGTTCGCTAGGGTGGGACACTGAAGCTTTCTTT. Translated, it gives CSASSLGWDTEAFF.

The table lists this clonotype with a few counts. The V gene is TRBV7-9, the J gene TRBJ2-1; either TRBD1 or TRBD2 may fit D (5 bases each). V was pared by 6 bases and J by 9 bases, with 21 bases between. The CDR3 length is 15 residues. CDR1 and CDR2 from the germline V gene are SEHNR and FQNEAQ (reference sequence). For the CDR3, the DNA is TGTGCCAGCAGACCGGCCGGGACCCCCCTCGGTGAGCAGTTCTTC. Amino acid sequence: CASRPAGTPLGEQFF.

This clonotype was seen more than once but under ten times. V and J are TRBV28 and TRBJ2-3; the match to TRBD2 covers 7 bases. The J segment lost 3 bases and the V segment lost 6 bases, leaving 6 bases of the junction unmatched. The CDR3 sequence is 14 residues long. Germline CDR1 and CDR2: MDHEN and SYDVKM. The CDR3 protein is CASSWDYNTDTQYF. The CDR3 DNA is TGTGCCAGCAGCTGGGACTACAATACAGATACGCAGTATTTT.

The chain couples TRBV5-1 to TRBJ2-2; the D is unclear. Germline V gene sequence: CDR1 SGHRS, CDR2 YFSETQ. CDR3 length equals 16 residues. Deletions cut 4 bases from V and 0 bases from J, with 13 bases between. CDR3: CASSKSNPANTGELFF. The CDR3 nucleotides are TGCGCCAGCAGCAAATCGAATCCTGCGAACACCGGGGAGCTGTTTTTT.

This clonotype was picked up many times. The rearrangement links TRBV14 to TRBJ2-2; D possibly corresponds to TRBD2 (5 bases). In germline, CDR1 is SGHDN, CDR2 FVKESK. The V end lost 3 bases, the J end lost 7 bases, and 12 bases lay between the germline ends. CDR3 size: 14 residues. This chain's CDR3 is CASSHGRGIGELFF. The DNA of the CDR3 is TGTGCCAGCAGCCACGGCCGGGGTATCGGGGAGCTGTTTTTT.

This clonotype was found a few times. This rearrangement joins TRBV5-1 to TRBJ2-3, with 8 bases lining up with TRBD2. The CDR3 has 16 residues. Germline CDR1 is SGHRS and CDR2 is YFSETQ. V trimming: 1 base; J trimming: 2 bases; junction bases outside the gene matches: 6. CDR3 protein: CASSLMAGGPTDTQYF. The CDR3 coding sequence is TGCGCCAGCAGCTTGATGGCGGGGGGCCCCACAGATACGCAGTATTTT.

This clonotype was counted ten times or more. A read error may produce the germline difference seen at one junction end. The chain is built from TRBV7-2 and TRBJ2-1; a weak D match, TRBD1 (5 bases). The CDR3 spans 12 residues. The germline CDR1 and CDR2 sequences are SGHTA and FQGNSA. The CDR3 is CASRERRESAVF. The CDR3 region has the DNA TGTGCCAGCAGAGAACGCAGGGAAAGCGCGGTCTTC. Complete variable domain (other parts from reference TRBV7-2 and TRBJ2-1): GAGVSQSPSNKVTEKGKDVELRCDPISGHTALYWYRQSLGQGLEFLIYFQGNSAPDKSGLPSDRFSAERTGGSVSTLTIQRTQQEDSAVYLCASRERRESAVFGPGTRLTVL.